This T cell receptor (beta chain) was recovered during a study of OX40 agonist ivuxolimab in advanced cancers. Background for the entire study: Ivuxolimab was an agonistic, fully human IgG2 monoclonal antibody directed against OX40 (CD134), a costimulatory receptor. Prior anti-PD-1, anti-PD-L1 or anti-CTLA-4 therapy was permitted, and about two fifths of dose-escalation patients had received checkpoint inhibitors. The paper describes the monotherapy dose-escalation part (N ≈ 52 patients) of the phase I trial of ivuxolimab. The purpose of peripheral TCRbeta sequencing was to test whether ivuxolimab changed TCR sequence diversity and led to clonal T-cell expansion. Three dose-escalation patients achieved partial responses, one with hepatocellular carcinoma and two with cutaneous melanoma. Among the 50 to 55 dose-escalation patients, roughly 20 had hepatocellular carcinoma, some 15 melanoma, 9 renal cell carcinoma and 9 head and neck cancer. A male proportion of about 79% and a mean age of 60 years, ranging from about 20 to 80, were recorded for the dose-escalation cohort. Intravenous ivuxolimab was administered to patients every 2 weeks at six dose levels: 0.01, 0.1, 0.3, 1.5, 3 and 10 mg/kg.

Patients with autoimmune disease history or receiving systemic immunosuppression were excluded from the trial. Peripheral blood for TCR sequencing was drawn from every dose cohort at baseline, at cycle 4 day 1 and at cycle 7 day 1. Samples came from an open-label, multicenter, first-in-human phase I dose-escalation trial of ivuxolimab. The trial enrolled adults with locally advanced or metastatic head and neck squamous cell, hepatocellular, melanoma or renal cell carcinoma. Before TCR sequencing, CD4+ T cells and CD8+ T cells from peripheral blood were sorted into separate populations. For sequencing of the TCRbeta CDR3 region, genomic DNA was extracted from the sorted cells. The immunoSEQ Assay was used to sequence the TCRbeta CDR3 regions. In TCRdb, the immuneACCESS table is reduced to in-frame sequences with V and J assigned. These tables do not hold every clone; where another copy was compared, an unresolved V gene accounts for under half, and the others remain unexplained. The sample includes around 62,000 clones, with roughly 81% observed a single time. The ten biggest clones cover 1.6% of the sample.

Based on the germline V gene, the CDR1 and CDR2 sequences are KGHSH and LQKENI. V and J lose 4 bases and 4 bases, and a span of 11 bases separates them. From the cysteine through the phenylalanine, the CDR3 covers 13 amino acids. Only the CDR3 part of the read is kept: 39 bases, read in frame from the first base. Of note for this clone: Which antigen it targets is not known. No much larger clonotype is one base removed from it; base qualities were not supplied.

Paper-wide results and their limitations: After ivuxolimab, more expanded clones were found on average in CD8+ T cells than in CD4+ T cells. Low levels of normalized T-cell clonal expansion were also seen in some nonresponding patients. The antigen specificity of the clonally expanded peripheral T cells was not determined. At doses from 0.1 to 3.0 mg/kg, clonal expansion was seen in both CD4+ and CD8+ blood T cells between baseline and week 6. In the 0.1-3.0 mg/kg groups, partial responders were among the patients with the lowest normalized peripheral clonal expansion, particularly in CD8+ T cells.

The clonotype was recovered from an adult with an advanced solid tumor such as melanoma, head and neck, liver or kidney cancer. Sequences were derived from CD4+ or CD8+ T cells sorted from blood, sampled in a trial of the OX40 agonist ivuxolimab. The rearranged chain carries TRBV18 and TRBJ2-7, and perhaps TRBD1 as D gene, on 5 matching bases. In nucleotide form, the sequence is TGTGCCAGCTCACAGGGGATTCAATACGAGCAGTACTTC. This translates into CASSQGIQYEQYF.